This TCR beta chain is from a study of blood T cell repertoires in COVID-19. Study overall: The United States, Italy and Spain provided the acute and convalescent COVID-19 samples. Sources were T cells, B-cell-depleted T cells, or PBMCs; the material itself was cDNA or gDNA.

Per the original methods: Researchers report that nucleated cell counts were estimated from reference gene primer amplification. TCRdb's table, derived via immunoSEQ multiplex PCR, lists solely in-frame clones and lacks some. The V and J calls and clone size are taken from that table; D and trimming were inferred from the DNA. This sample has about 10,000 clones, with about 89% found just once. The CDR3 covers 13 residues. Germline lookup yields CDR1 SGHNT and CDR2 YYREEE (reference sequence). V lost 7 bases and J lost 5, with 10 bases in between. Sequenced: peripheral blood. The rearrangement links TRBV5-4 to TRBJ1-6; the D is unclear. This TCR was sampled from a human donor in a cohort sampled during active COVID-19. CDR3 in amino acids: CASEGRDNSPLHF. The CDR3 nucleotides are TGTGCCAGCGAGGGAAGGGATAATTCACCCCTCCACTTT.